These 4 T cell receptor beta chains came from one sample sequenced in a study of blood T cell repertoires in COVID-19. Profiling relied on immunoSEQ multiplex PCR, and the TCRdb table lists in-frame clones only, not all of them. The top ten hold 0.7% of the sample, which has roughly 230,000 clones, around 90% seen once. Sequenced: peripheral blood. These receptors all come from a human donor in a cohort sampled during active COVID-19.

This clone appeared once. The chain is built from TRBV7-2 and TRBJ2-1, with D perhaps TRBD1 (5 bases). Germline CDR1 and CDR2: SGHTA and FQGNSA. V lost 3 bases, J lost 3 bases, and 9 bases lay in between. There are 14 residues in the CDR3. CDR3 DNA sequence: TGTGCCAGCAGCTTGAAGACAGACTACAATGAGCAGTTCTTC. Translating it yields CASSLKTDYNEQFF.

Here the CDR3 reads CASSFGDTSGAYNEQFF. CDR3 in DNA: TGTGCCAGCAGTTTTGGGGACACTAGCGGTGCCTACAATGAGCAGTTCTTC. The genes are TRBV28 and TRBJ2-1; 8 positions agree with TRBD2. Germline loops: CDR1 MDHEN, CDR2 SYDVKM. The V and J ends lost 3 bases and 2 bases, in that order; junction bases with no gene match: 9. The CDR3 runs 17 residues.

This chain joins TRBV30 and TRBJ2-1; 9 bases fit TRBD2. CDR1 and CDR2 (germline): GTSNPN, SVGIG (reference sequence). CDR3 size: 14 residues. V lost 1 base and J lost 4; bases outside the gene matches: 2. In DNA form, the CDR3 reads TGTGCCTGGAGTGCGCTAGCGGGGTACAATGAGCAGTTCTTC. This sequence encodes CAWSALAGYNEQFF.

This clone was recorded only once. This rearrangement joins TRBV29-1 to TRBJ1-2; D remains ambiguous. CDR1 is SQVTM and CDR2 is ANQGSEA in the germline V gene. V was clipped by 1 base and J by 8 bases, with 20 bases between them. The CDR3 totals 15 residues. The chain's CDR3 is CSVEGQQKTHGGYTF. As DNA, the CDR3 is TGCAGCGTTGAAGGGCAGCAGAAAACCCACGGGGGCTACACCTTC.